One and the same sample provided the 5 T cell receptor beta chains below, sequenced in a study of patients and donors after allogeneic stem cell transplantation. TCRdb re-derived calls from the RT-PCR reads in MiXCR, one entry per CDR3 protein. The sample has 100,000 to 120,000 distinct CDR3 sequences; 35% to 45% are singletons. The sample consisted of blood, either unsorted or a sorted T cell fraction (not recorded which). The receptors were sampled from a human donor who was either an allogeneic HSCT recipient or a stem cell or donor lymphocyte infusion donor (not recorded which). It is not recorded whose cells these are; they may come from a transplant donor.

The rearrangement joins TRBV19 to TRBJ2-3; 8 nucleotides line up with TRBD1. J was trimmed by 3 bases and V by 7 bases; bases with no gene match: 6. The CDR3 is 14 residues long. Germline loops: CDR1 LNHDA, CDR2 SQIVND (reference sequence). In DNA, the CDR3 is TGTGCCAGTAAAGTCCAGGGGGCAACAGATACGCAGTATTTT. Its translation is CASKVQGATDTQYF.

The sample holds a few counts of this clonotype. The chain uses TRBV24-1 and TRBJ2-1; D remains unclear. The germline V gene has CDR1 KGHDR and CDR2 SFDVKD. V lost 0 bases, J lost 5 bases, and 4 bases lay in between. The CDR3 spans 13 residues. The CDR3 is CATSDLRDNEQFF. The CDR3 coding sequence is TGTGCCACCAGTGATTTGCGGGACAATGAGCAGTTCTTC.

The chain uses TRBV4-2 and TRBJ2-6, with unresolved D. The CDR3 length is 17 residues. V was trimmed by 3 bases and J by 1 base, leaving 13 bases between them. Germline values: CDR1 LGHNA, CDR2 YNFKEQ. As DNA, the CDR3 is TGTGCCAGCAGCCAGGCGCCCCTAGGGTCTGGGGCCAACGTCCTGACTTTC. This codes for CASSQAPLGSGANVLTF.

The J gene is TRBJ2-1, the V gene TRBV14, with D uncertain. Germline loops: CDR1 SGHDN, CDR2 FVKESK. The CDR3 runs to 13 residues. The V gene lost 0 bases and the J gene lost 6 bases, with 6 bases spanning the gap. CDR3 protein: CASSQEDTNEQFF. CDR3 coding DNA: TGTGCCAGCAGCCAAGAGGATACCAATGAGCAGTTCTTC.

The chain carries TRBV7-9 and TRBJ2-1, with 8 bases fitting TRBD2. Germline-derived CDR1 and CDR2 are SEHNR and FQNEAQ (reference sequence). The CDR3 contains 14 residues. The ends lost 3 bases at V and 5 bases at J; junction bases unmatched: 3. CDR3 loop: CASSLTSENNEQFF. The CDR3 DNA sequence: TGTGCCAGCAGCTTGACTAGCGAGAACAATGAGCAGTTCTTC.